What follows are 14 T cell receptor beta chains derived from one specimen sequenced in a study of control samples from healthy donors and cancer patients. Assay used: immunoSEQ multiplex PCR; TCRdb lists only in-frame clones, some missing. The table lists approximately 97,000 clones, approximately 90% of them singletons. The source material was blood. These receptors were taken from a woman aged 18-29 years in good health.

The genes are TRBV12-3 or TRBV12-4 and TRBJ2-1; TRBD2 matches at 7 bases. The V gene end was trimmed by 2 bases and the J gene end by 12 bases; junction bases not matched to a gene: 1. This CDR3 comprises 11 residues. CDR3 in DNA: TGTGCCAGCAGTTTACGCGGGAGGCAGTTCTTC. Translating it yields CASSLRGRQFF.

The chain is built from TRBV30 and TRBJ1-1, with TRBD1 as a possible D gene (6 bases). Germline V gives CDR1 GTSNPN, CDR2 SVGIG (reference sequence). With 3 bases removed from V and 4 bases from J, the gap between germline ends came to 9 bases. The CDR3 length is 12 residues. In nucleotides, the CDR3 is TGTGCCTGGAGGGGAGGGGGCACTGAAGCTTTCTTT. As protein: CAWRGGGTEAFF.

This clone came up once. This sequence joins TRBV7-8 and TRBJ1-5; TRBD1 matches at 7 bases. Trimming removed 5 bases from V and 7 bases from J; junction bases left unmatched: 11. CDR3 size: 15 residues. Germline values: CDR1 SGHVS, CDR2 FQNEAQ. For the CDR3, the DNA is TGTGCCAGCAGCATTGAGACAGGGATCGGACAGCCCCAGCATTTT. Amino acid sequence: CASSIETGIGQPQHF.

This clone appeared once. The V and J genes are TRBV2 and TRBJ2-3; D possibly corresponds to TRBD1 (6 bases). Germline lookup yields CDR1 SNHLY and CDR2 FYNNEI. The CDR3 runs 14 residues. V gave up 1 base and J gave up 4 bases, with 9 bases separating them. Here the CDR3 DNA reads TGTGCCAGCAGTGAAGGCAGGGGAGCAGATACGCAGTATTTT. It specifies CASSEGRGADTQYF. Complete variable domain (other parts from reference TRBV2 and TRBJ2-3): EPEVTQTPSHQVTQMGQEVILRCVPISNHLYFYWYRQILGQKVEFLVSFYNNEISEKSEIFDDQFSVERPDGSNFTLKIRSTKLEDSAMYFCASSEGRGADTQYFGPGTRLTVL.

CDR3: CASSQEGGPGNQPQHF. CDR3 DNA: TGTGCCAGCAGCCAAGAGGGGGGGCCAGGCAATCAGCCCCAGCATTTT. V gene TRBV3-1 (or the pseudogene TRBV3-2) combines with J gene TRBJ1-5, with D perhaps TRBD1 (6 bases). V lost 0 bases to trimming and J lost 2 bases, with 11 bases between them. The length of the CDR3 is 16 residues. Germline V gene lookup returns CDR1 LGHDT and CDR2 YNNKEL (reference sequence).

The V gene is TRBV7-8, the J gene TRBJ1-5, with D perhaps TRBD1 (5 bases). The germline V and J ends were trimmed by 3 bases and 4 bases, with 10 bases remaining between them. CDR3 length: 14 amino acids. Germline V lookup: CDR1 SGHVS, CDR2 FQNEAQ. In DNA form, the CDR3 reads TGTGCCAGCAGCTTCCGGGGCCCTAATCAGCCCCAGCATTTT. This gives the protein CASSFRGPNQPQHF.

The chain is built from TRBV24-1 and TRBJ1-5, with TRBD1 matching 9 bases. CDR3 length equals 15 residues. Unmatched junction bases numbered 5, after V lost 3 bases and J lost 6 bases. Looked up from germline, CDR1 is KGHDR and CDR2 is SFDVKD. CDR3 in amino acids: CATSDPTGGTQPQHF. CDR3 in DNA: TGTGCCACCAGTGATCCAACAGGGGGCACTCAGCCCCAGCATTTT.

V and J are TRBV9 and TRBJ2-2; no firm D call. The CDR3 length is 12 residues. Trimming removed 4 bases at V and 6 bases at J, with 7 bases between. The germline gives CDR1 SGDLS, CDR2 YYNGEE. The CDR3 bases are TGTGCCAGCAGCCCAACCCCCGGGGAGCTGTTTTTT. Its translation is CASSPTPGELFF.

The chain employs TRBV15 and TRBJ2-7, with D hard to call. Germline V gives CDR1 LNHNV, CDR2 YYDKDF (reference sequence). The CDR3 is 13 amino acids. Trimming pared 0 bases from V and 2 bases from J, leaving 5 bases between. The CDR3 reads CATSRDFTYEQYF. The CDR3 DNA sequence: TGTGCCACCAGCAGAGATTTCACCTACGAGCAGTACTTC.

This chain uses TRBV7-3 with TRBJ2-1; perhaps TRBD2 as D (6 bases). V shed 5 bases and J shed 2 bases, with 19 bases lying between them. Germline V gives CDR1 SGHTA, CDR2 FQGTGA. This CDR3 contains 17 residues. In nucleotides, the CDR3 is TGTGCCAGCAGCCTCGGCCTCGGGAGTCCCGCCTACAATGAGCAGTTCTTC. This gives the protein CASSLGLGSPAYNEQFF. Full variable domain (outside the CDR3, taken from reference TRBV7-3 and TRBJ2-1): GAGVSQTPSNKVTEKGKYVELRCDPISGHTALYWYRQSLGQGPEFLIYFQGTGAADDSGLPNDRFFAVRPEGSVSTLKIQRTERGDSAVYLCASSLGLGSPAYNEQFFGPGTRLTVL.

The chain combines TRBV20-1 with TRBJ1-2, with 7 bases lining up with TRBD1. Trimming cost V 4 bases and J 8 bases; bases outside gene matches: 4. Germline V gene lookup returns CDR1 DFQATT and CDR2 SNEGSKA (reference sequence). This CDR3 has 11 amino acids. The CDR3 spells CSATTGVGYTF. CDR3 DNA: TGCAGTGCTACAACAGGGGTCGGCTACACCTTC.

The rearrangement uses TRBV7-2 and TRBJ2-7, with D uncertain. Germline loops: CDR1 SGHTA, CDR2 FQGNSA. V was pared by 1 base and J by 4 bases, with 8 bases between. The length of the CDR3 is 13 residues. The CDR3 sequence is CASSLVQLYEQYF. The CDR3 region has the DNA TGTGCCAGCAGCTTAGTACAGCTGTACGAGCAGTACTTC.

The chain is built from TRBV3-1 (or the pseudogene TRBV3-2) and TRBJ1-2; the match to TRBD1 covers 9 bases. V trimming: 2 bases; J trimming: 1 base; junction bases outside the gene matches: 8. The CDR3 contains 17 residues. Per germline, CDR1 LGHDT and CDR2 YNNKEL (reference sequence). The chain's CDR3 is CASSQRQGDLRNYGYTF. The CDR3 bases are TGTGCCAGCAGCCAAAGACAGGGGGATCTTCGTAACTATGGCTACACCTTC.

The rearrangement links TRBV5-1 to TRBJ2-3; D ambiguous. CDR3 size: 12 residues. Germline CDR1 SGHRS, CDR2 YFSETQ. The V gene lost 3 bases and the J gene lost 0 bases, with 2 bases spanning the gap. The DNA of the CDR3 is TGCGCCAGCAGCTGGAGCACAGATACGCAGTATTTT. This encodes CASSWSTDTQYF.